The 21 T cell receptor beta chains below come from one sample, sequenced in a study of T cell responses to AZD1222 COVID-19 vaccine. The method was immunoSEQ multiplex PCR; TCRdb's version includes in-frame clones alone and lacks a portion of them. The sample includes about 160,000 clones, 85% to 90% of them seen just once. This material consisted of peripheral blood, taken 28 days after the second AZD1222 dose. The receptors stem from an adult who received the AZD1222 COVID-19 vaccine.

J is TRBJ2-3 and V is TRBV4-2, with D perhaps matching TRBD2 (6 bases). Germline V gene sequence: CDR1 LGHNA, CDR2 YNFKEQ. V dropped 2 bases and J dropped 1 base, with 10 bases sitting between them. The CDR3 has 15 residues. CDR3 protein: CASSQSTGGTDTQYF. The CDR3 region has the DNA TGTGCCAGCAGCCAATCAACGGGGGGCACAGATACGCAGTATTTT.

The chain uses TRBV5-1 and TRBJ1-2, with D unresolved. The V and J ends lost 2 bases and 8 bases respectively, with 19 bases between them. This CDR3 contains 15 residues. CDR1 and CDR2 (germline): SGHRS, YFSETQ. The CDR3 DNA reads as TGCGCCAGCAGCTTCGCAGAGGTTCTCACTGGAGGCTACACCTTC. It yields the protein CASSFAEVLTGGYTF. Together with reference TRBV5-1 and TRBJ1-2, the CDR3 gives the full variable domain: KAGVTQTPRYLIKTRGQQVTLSCSPISGHRSVSWYQQTPGQGLQFLFEYFSETQRNKGNFPGRFSGRQFSNSRSEMNVSTLELGDSALYLCASSFAEVLTGGYTFGSGTRLTVV.

The gene calls are TRBV7-3 and TRBJ1-1, with D unresolved. The CDR3 sequence is 14 residues long. V was shortened by 0 bases and J by 5 bases, with 10 bases between the two germline ends. CDR1 and CDR2 from the germline V gene are SGHTA and FQGTGA. The CDR3 coding sequence is TGTGCCAGCAGCTTAACGTCCGGAGGTACTGAAGCTTTCTTT. This encodes CASSLTSGGTEAFF. The full variable domain, completed using reference TRBV7-3 and TRBJ1-1, is GAGVSQTPSNKVTEKGKYVELRCDPISGHTALYWYRQSLGQGPEFLIYFQGTGAADDSGLPNDRFFAVRPEGSVSTLKIQRTERGDSAVYLCASSLTSGGTEAFFGQGTRLTVV.

This clone turned up a few times. V is TRBV5-6 and J is TRBJ1-4; D is uncertain. This CDR3 region has 16 residues. Germline V gene lookup returns CDR1 SGHDT and CDR2 YYEEEE. V was cut by 1 base and J by 6 bases, with 16 bases left in between. CDR3 in amino acids: CASSLPYSNKDEKLFF. CDR3 nucleotide sequence: TGTGCCAGCAGCTTGCCCTACAGTAACAAAGATGAAAAACTGTTTTTT. The variable domain in full, completed from reference TRBV5-6 and TRBJ1-4, reads DAGVTQSPTHLIKTRGQQVTLRCSPKSGHDTVSWYQQALGQGPQFIFQYYEEEERQRGNFPDRFSGHQFPNYSSELNVNALLLGDSALYLCASSLPYSNKDEKLFFGSGTQLSVL.

The CDR3 sequence is CASIPGGAYGYTF. In DNA form, the CDR3 reads TGTGCCAGCATCCCAGGGGGCGCCTATGGCTACACCTTC. The rearrangement uses TRBV28 and TRBJ1-2, with 8 bases matching TRBD1. The CDR3 runs to 13 residues. J lost 4 bases, V lost 7 bases, and 5 bases had no gene match. Germline assignment: CDR1 MDHEN and CDR2 SYDVKM.

This clone was observed a handful of times. The J gene is TRBJ2-7, the V gene TRBV19, with D hard to call. The germline V gene has CDR1 LNHDA and CDR2 SQIVND (reference sequence). Trimming shortened V by 6 bases and J by 2 bases, and 14 bases separated the two germline ends. The CDR3 is made up of 14 amino acids. The CDR3 DNA sequence: TGTGCCAGTAGGGTACAAGTGGGCACCTACGAGCAGTACTTC. It codes for CASRVQVGTYEQYF.

The rearrangement joins TRBV9 to TRBJ1-3; 7 positions match TRBD1. This CDR3 region has 16 residues. Germline V gene sequence: CDR1 SGDLS, CDR2 YYNGEE. The junction had 7 bases not matched to a gene; V was cut back by 0 bases and J by 4 bases. The CDR3 protein is CASSVEVRGAGNTIYF. DNA of the CDR3: TGTGCCAGCAGCGTAGAGGTCAGGGGGGCCGGAAACACCATATATTTT.

The rearrangement links TRBV4-1 to TRBJ2-3; no clear D gene. This CDR3 spans 13 amino acids. The germline V gene encodes CDR1 MGHRA and CDR2 YSYEKL. Trimming removed 4 bases at V and 6 bases at J, with 11 bases between. The CDR3 DNA follows: TGCGCCAGCAGCCCACCCCTCGGGGATACGCAGTATTTT. Its protein product is CASSPPLGDTQYF.

This chain links TRBV2 with TRBJ2-6, with D uncertain. The germline V and J ends were trimmed by 4 bases and 0 bases, with 7 bases remaining between them. Germline V gene sequence: CDR1 SNHLY, CDR2 FYNNEI. This CDR3 comprises 15 residues. The CDR3 sequence is CASSAQLSGANVLTF. In DNA form, the CDR3 reads TGTGCCAGCAGTGCACAGCTCTCTGGGGCCAACGTCCTGACTTTC.

This rearrangement joins TRBV7-2 to TRBJ2-7; 11 nucleotides match TRBD2. Trimming took 5 bases from V and 7 from J; bases not matched to a gene: 10. The CDR3 extends over 15 amino acids. Per the germline V gene, CDR1 is SGHTA and CDR2 is FQGNSA. The CDR3 reads CASSLIVAGGNEQYF. The DNA for the CDR3 is TGTGCCAGCAGCCTCATCGTAGCGGGGGGGAATGAGCAGTACTTC. The whole variable domain, remainder taken from reference TRBV7-2 and TRBJ2-7, is GAGVSQSPSNKVTEKGKDVELRCDPISGHTALYWYRQSLGQGLEFLIYFQGNSAPDKSGLPSDRFSAERTGGSVSTLTIQRTQQEDSAVYLCASSLIVAGGNEQYFGPGTRLTVT.

V gene TRBV5-4 combines with J gene TRBJ1-1, with 7 bases that match TRBD1. This CDR3 region has 12 residues. CDR1 and CDR2 (germline): SGHNT, YYREEE (reference sequence). J lost 5 bases, V lost 4 bases, and 2 bases had no gene match. CDR3 DNA: TGTGCCAGCAGCCCGACAGGGACTGAAGCTTTCTTT. Protein: CASSPTGTEAFF.

This chain joins TRBV2 and TRBJ1-2, with unresolved D. This CDR3 is built from 10 residues. Germline-derived CDR1 and CDR2 are SNHLY and FYNNEI. V was trimmed by 6 bases and J by 8 bases, leaving 7 bases between them. CDR3 amino acids: CASREEGYTF. The CDR3 coding sequence is TGTGCCAGCAGGGAGGAGGGCTACACCTTC.

The rearrangement uses TRBV19 and TRBJ2-7; D is perhaps TRBD1 or TRBD2 (5 bases each). Germline V gene data show CDR1 as LNHDA and CDR2 as SQIVND (reference sequence). This CDR3 has 15 amino acids. Trimming pared 5 bases from V and 0 bases from J, leaving 14 bases between. The CDR3 sequence: CASSVGPFGSYEQYF. The CDR3, as DNA: TGTGCCAGTAGTGTGGGACCATTCGGCTCCTACGAGCAGTACTTC.

This clone occurred once. The chain uses TRBV7-2 and TRBJ2-3, with D tentatively TRBD1 (6 bases). In germline, CDR1 is SGHTA, CDR2 FQGNSA. V lost 2 bases, J lost 4 bases, and 16 bases lay in between. The CDR3 totals 16 residues. In nucleotides, the CDR3 is TGTGCCAGCAGCTTAACAACAGGGATTACGTCAGATACGCAGTATTTT. Its translation: CASSLTTGITSDTQYF.

J is TRBJ2-5 and V is TRBV24-1; possible D gene TRBD2, 6 bases. The CDR3 has 15 residues. Per germline, CDR1 KGHDR and CDR2 SFDVKD. V lost 4 bases and J 0 bases, leaving 11 bases between the germline ends. This chain's CDR3 is CATSEGLGNQETQYF. The CDR3 coding sequence is TGTGCCACCAGTGAGGGACTCGGAAACCAAGAGACCCAGTACTTC.

In this sample, this clone turned up a few times. J is TRBJ1-6 and V is TRBV6-5, with 9 bases aligning to TRBD1. The V gene end was trimmed by 0 bases and the J gene end by 6 bases; junction bases not matched to a gene: 0. CDR1 is MNHEY, CDR2 SVGAGI, per germline. There are 15 residues in the CDR3. The CDR3 sequence: CASSYSGQGNSPLHF. In nucleotides, the CDR3 is TGTGCCAGCAGTTACTCGGGACAGGGTAATTCACCCCTCCACTTT.

The rearrangement joins TRBV30 to TRBJ1-2; D gene unclear. The CDR3 has 14 residues. Germline assignment: CDR1 GTSNPN and CDR2 SVGIG (reference sequence). Trimming took 4 bases from V and 10 from J, leaving 22 bases between them. In DNA, the CDR3 is TGTGCCTGGATGGCTGTGGCGACGCCCCTGATCTACACCTTC. As protein: CAWMAVATPLIYTF. Filled out from reference TRBV30 and TRBJ1-2, the complete variable domain reads SQTIHQWPATLVQPVGSPLSLECTVEGTSNPNLYWYRQAAGRGLQLLFYSVGIGQISSEVPQNLSASRPQDRQFILSSKKLLLSDSGFYLCAWMAVATPLIYTFGSGTRLTVV.

The chain uses TRBV18 and TRBJ1-2; the D is unclear. Germline V CDR1 and CDR2: KGHSH, LQKENI. Trimming took off 3 bases at V and 3 bases at J, with 2 bases between the two ends. This CDR3 is 11 amino acids long. DNA of the CDR3: TGTGCCAGCTCACCTGACTATGGCTACACCTTC. It codes for CASSPDYGYTF.

The V call is TRBV3-1 (or the pseudogene TRBV3-2), the J call TRBJ1-6, with D perhaps TRBD1 (5 bases). The germline CDR1 and CDR2 sequences are LGHDT and YNNKEL (reference sequence). CDR3 size: 14 residues. V lost 3 bases and J lost 8, with 11 bases in between. The CDR3 protein is CASSQAGGDSPLHF. For the CDR3, the DNA is TGTGCCAGCAGCCAGGCCGGAGGGGATTCACCCCTCCACTTT.

This chain links TRBV5-4 with TRBJ2-5; TRBD2 agrees at 9 bases. This CDR3 spans 15 amino acids. V was pared by 5 bases and J by 5 bases, with 10 bases of the junction left unmatched. Per the germline V gene, CDR1 is SGHNT and CDR2 is YYREEE (reference sequence). The chain's CDR3 is CASRRAGGKKETQYF. The CDR3 coding sequence is TGTGCCAGCAGGAGGGCGGGGGGGAAGAAGGAGACCCAGTACTTC.

Concerning this clone: This sample also contains other DNA sequences that code for the same CDR3. The rearrangement joins TRBV20-1 to TRBJ2-7; D gene unclear. V lost 0 bases, J lost 0 bases, and 0 bases lay in between. This CDR3 is built from 11 residues. CDR1 and CDR2 from the germline V gene are DFQATT and SNEGSKA (reference sequence). CDR3 DNA sequence: TGCAGTGCTAGAGACTCCTACGAGCAGTACTTC. Translated, it gives CSARDSYEQYF.